These T cell receptor beta chains were read from a single sample in a study of T cell responses to AZD1222 COVID-19 vaccine. TCRdb keeps only in-frame clones here, not all; method: immunoSEQ multiplex PCR. The repertoire has around 140,000 clones, about 90% of them found once; the top ten carry 2.5% to 3%. Here the sequenced sample was peripheral blood, taken on day 0 of AZD1222 vaccination. These receptors were collected from an adult in good health. The CDR3 runs from the conserved cysteine through the conserved F or W. The order of the fields is D gene, V gene, clone size, J gene, CDR3 DNA, CDR3 protein. D genes are given only for firm matches. Only some rows state a clone size, as once, few, many or a class for expanded clones.

>.|TRBV4-1|.|TRBJ1-2
TGCGCCAGCAGCCAAGTAGCCGCCTACGGGGATGGCTACACCTTC
CASSQVAAYGDGYTF
>TRBD2|TRBV19|once|TRBJ2-7
TGTGCCAGTAGTTTTGGACTAGCGGCCTACGAGCAGTACTTC
CASSFGLAAYEQYF
>TRBD2|TRBV7-2|.|TRBJ2-5
TGTGCCAGCAGCTTGGGACCCAGCGGGATGTACCAAGAGACCCAGTACTTC
CASSLGPSGMYQETQYF
>TRBD1|TRBV6-1|.|TRBJ1-5
TGTGCCAGCAGTGAACCGGGACAGGGGTTCGAACAGCCCCAGCATTTT
CASSEPGQGFEQPQHF
>TRBD1|TRBV29-1|.|TRBJ1-1
TGCAGCGTCAGGGGGGTTGGCACTGAAGCTTTCTTT
CSVRGVGTEAFF
>.|TRBV20-1|.|TRBJ1-1
TGCAGTGCTAGTAGCCGGCGGGGGAACACTGAAGCTTTCTTT
CSASSRRGNTEAFF
>.|TRBV7-8|.|TRBJ2-5
TGTGCCAGCAGCCCCGGTGGCCGGACCCAGTACTTC
CASSPGGRTQYF
>TRBD1|TRBV19|.|TRBJ1-2
TGTGCCAGTAGGGCAGGGGGATACGGCTACACCTTC
CASRAGGYGYTF
>TRBD1|TRBV3-1/TRBV3-2|.|TRBJ2-1
TGTGCCAGCAGCCACAACAGGGGGCGAGGCCCACAGCAGTTCTTC
CASSHNRGRGPQQFF
>.|TRBV27|once|TRBJ2-5
TGTGCCAGCAGTTTAGCAGCCCCTCTTGCGAAAGAGACCCAGTACTTC
CASSLAAPLAKETQYF
>TRBD2|TRBV3-1/TRBV3-2|.|TRBJ2-2
TGTGCCAGCAGCCAGGGACTAGCGGGAGTTTCCGGGGAGCTGTTTTTT
CASSQGLAGVSGELFF
>TRBD1|TRBV4-1|.|TRBJ2-1
TGCGCCAGCAGCCAAGTTCCGGGACAGGGGACAGGTGAGCAGTTCTTC
CASSQVPGQGTGEQFF
>.|TRBV4-3|.|TRBJ2-7
TGCGCCAGCAGCCGAGGACCACTCCTCGGTGAGCAGTACTTC
CASSRGPLLGEQYF
>TRBD1|TRBV7-2|.|TRBJ2-7
TGTGCCAGCAGCTCCCTACGGACAGGGTATCCCGAGCAGTACTTC
CASSSLRTGYPEQYF
>.|TRBV9|.|TRBJ1-2
TGTGCCAGCAGCGTAGCTGGTGGCAGGGAGTGGGACCCTTTAGCTAACTATGGCTACACCTTC
CASSVAGGREWDPLANYGYTF
>.|TRBV29-1|.|TRBJ1-3
TGCAGCGTTGAAGCCCAGCAAGGGACCTCTGGAAACACCATATATTTT
CSVEAQQGTSGNTIYF
>TRBD2|TRBV4-1|.|TRBJ2-1
TGCGCCAGCAGCTCCCCGACGGAAGCGGGAGGACCTTACAATGAGCAGTTCTTC
CASSSPTEAGGPYNEQFF
>.|TRBV7-3|.|TRBJ2-2
TGTGCCAGCAGCCCCACAGGGTTCTCCGGGGAGCTGTTTTTT
CASSPTGFSGELFF
>TRBD1|TRBV14|once|TRBJ1-2
TGTGCCAGCAGCCACATGCCGGGACAGGGTGAGGGCTACACCTTC
CASSHMPGQGEGYTF
>TRBD1|TRBV29-1|.|TRBJ1-4
TGCAGCGTTGTACGCGACAGGGGGGAAAAACTGTTTTTT
CSVVRDRGEKLFF
>.|TRBV4-3|once|TRBJ2-7
TGCGCCAGCAGCCAGGAAGCAGTTCTTATCTACGAGCAGTACTTC
CASSQEAVLIYEQYF
>TRBD1|TRBV18|.|TRBJ2-5
TGTGCCAGCTCACGGGACAGGGGGCAGTCCGCCCAGTACTTC
CASSRDRGQSAQYF
>.|TRBV15|.|TRBJ1-1
TGTGCCACCAGCAGTACCTTAATGAACACTGAAGCTTTCTTT
CATSSTLMNTEAFF
>.|TRBV5-6|.|TRBJ2-7
TGTGCCAGCAGCAGAAGTCATTACGAGCAGTACTTC
CASSRSHYEQYF
>.|TRBV19|.|TRBJ2-1
TGTGCCAGTAGTATAGCTGCGTCTAGCTCCTACAATGAGCAGTTCTTC
CASSIAASSSYNEQFF
>TRBD1|TRBV7-2|.|TRBJ2-7
TGTGCCAGCAGCCCCGGACAGGGGGTTAGCTACGAGCAGTACTTC
CASSPGQGVSYEQYF
>TRBD1|TRBV19|.|TRBJ1-5
TGTGCCAGTAGTTCACACAGGGGGATACAGCCCCAGCATTTT
CASSSHRGIQPQHF
>.|TRBV5-5|.|TRBJ2-5
TGTGCCAGCAGCTTGGCGGAGACCCAGTACTTC
CASSLAETQYF
>.|TRBV7-9|.|TRBJ1-2
TGTGCCAGCAGCCGTCCTCAGGGGAGGAAGGAAACCAAGTATGGCTACACCTTC
CASSRPQGRKETKYGYTF
>.|TRBV4-3|.|TRBJ2-6
TGCGCCAGCAGCCAAGATGGGCGGGCCTACTCTGGGGCCAACGTCCTGACTTTC
CASSQDGRAYSGANVLTF
>TRBD1|TRBV6-5|once|TRBJ1-2
TGTGCCAGCAGTTACTCCAAGAGGGGGCATGGCTACACCTTC
CASSYSKRGHGYTF
>.|TRBV4-1|.|TRBJ2-3
TGCGCCAGCAGCCAAGCGAGGACGGGAGGCACAGATACGCAGTATTTT
CASSQARTGGTDTQYF
>TRBD1|TRBV7-2|few|TRBJ1-2
TGTGCCAGCAGCCGGGACAGGGACGGCTACACCTTC
CASSRDRDGYTF
>.|TRBV7-2|.|TRBJ2-5
TGTGCCAGCAGCTTACCTAGAGGGGTGCGGCAAGAGACCCAGTACTTC
CASSLPRGVRQETQYF
>TRBD2|TRBV6-2/TRBV6-3|.|TRBJ2-7
TGTGCCAGCAGTTTTGGACTAGCGGGAGGCCTCTACGAGCAGTACTTC
CASSFGLAGGLYEQYF
>.|TRBV5-6|.|TRBJ2-6
TGTGCCAGCAGCCCCCGGGTCCGATACTCTGGGGCCAACGTCCTGACTTTC
CASSPRVRYSGANVLTF
>TRBD2|TRBV7-9|.|TRBJ2-1
TGTGCCCCTTTTTGGCTAGCGGGAGGTATATCGGGGAATGAGCAGTTCTTC
CAPFWLAGGISGNEQFF
>.|TRBV2|.|TRBJ1-5
TGTGCCAGCCTACTGGGGAGCAATCAGCCCCAGCATTTT
CASLLGSNQPQHF
>.|TRBV13|once|TRBJ1-1
TGTGCCAGCAGCTTAGGGAACCAGGGGTCGACTGAAGCTTTCTTT
CASSLGNQGSTEAFF
>.|TRBV7-2|.|TRBJ1-5
TGTGCCAGCAGCTTAGGCAGGGGCAATCAGCCCCAGCATTTT
CASSLGRGNQPQHF